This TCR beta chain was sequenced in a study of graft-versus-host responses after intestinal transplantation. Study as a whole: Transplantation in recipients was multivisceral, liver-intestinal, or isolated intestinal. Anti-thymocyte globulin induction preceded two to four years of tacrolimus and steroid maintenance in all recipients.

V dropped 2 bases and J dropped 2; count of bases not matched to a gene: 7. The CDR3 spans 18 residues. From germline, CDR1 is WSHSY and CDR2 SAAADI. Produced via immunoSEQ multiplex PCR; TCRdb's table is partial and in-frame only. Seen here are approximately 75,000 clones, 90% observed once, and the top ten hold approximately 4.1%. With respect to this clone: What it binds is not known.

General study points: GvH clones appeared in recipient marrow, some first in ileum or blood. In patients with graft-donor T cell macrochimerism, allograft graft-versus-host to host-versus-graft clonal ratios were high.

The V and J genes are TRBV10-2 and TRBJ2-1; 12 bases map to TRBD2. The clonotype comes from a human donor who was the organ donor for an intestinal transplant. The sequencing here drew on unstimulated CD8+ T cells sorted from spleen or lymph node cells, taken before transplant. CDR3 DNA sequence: TGCGCCAGCAGTGAGACCGTAACTAGCGGGGGGCCCTACAATGAGCAGTTCTTC. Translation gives CASSETVTSGGPYNEQFF.